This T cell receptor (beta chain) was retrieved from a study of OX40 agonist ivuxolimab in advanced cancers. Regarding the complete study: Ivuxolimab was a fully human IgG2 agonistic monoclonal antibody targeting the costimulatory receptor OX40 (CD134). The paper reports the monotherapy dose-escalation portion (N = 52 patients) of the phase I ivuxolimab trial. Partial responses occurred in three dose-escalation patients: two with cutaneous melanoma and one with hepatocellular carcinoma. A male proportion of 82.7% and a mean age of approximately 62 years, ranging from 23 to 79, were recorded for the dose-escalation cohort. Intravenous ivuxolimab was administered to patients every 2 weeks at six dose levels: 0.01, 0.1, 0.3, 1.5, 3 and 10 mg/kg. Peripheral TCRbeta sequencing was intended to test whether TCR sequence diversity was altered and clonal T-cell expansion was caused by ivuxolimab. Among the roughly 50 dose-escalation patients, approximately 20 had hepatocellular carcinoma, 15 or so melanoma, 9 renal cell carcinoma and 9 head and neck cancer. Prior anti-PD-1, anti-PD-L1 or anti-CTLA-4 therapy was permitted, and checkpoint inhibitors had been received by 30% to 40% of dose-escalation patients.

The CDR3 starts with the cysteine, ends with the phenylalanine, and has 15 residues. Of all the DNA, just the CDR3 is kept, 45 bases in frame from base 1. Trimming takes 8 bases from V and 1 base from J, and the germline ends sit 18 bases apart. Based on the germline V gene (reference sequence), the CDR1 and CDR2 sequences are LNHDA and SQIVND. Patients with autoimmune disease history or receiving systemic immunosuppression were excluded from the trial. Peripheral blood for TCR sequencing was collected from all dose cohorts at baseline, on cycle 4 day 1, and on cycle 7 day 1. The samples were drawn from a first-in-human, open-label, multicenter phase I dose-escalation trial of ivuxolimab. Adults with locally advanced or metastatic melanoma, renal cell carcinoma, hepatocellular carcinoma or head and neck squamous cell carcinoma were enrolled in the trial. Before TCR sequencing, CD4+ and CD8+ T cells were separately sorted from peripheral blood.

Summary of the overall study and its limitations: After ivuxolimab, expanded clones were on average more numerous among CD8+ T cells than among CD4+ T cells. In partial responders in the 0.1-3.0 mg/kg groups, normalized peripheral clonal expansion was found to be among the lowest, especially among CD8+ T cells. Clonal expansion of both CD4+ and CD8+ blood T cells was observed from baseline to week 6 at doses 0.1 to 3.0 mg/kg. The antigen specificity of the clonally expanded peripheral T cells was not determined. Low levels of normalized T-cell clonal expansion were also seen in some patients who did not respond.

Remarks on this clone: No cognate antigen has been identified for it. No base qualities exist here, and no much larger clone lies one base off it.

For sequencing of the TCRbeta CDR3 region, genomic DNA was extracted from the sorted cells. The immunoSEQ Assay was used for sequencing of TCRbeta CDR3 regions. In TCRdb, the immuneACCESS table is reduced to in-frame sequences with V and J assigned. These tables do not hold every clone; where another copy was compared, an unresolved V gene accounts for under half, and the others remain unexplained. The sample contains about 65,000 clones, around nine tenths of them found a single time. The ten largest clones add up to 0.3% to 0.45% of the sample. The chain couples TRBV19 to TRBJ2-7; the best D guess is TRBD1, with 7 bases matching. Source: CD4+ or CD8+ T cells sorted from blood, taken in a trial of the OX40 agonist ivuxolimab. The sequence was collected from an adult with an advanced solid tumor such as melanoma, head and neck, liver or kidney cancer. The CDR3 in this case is CASGQAGAGSYEQYF. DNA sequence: TGTGCCAGTGGACAGGCCGGGGCGGGATCCTACGAGCAGTACTTC.